This T cell receptor beta chain was sequenced for a study of long-term antiretroviral therapy in people with HIV. Study outcomes and limitations: Older ART regimens were possibly in use when the blood was collected between the mid-2000s and the late 2010s. HIV repertoires had narrower CDR3 length ranges than controls.

The libraries were made with immunoSEQ v3.0 at survey level. Assay: immunoSEQ multiplex PCR; the TCRdb copy retains only in-frame clones and omits some. Among more than 15,000 clones listed, 60% to 85% were seen once. The CDR3 loop spans 14 amino acids. Trimming took 5 bases from V and 7 from J, leaving 12 bases between them. Germline CDR1 is MNHEY and CDR2 is SVGAGI. Comment on this clone: Its antigen remains unknown.

The specimen was unsorted PBMCs, collected at the start of antiretroviral therapy. This sequence was found in a young man with HIV. The gene calls are TRBV6-5 and TRBJ1-6; no reliable D call. The CDR3 nucleotides read TGTGCCAGCAGTGCTGGACCGCAAAATTCACCCCTCCACTTT. Encoded protein: CASSAGPQNSPLHF.